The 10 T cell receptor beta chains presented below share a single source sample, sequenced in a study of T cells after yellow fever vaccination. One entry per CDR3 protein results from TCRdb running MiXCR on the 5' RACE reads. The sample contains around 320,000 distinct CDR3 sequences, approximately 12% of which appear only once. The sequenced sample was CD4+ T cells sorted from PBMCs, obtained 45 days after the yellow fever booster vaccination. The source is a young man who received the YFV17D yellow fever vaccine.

The CDR3 region has the DNA TGTGCCTGGATAACAGCTGGAAACACCATATATTTT. It translates to CAWITAGNTIYF. V and J are TRBV30 and TRBJ1-3, with D unresolved. With 4 bases removed from V and 2 bases from J, the gap between germline ends came to 6 bases. The CDR3 extends over 12 amino acids. Germline assignment: CDR1 GTSNPN and CDR2 SVGIG (reference sequence).

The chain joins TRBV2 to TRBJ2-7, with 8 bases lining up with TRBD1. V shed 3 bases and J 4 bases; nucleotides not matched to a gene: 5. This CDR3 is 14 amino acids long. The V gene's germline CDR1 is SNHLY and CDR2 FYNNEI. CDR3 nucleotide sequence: TGTGCCAGCAGTGACTGGACAGGGAGTTACGAGCAGTACGTC. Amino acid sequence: CASSDWTGSYEQYV.

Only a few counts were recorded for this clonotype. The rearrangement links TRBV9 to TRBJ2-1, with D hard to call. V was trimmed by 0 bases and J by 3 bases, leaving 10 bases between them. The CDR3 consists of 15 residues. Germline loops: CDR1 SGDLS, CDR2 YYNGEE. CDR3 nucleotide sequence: TGTGCCAGCAGCGTAGTGGCTGGGATCTACAATGAGCAGTTCTTC. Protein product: CASSVVAGIYNEQFF. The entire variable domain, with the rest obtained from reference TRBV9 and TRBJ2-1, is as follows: DSGVTQTPKHLITATGQRVTLRCSPRSGDLSVYWYQQSLDQGLQFLIQYYNGEERAKGNILERFSAQQFPDLHSELNLSSLELGDSALYFCASSVVAGIYNEQFFGPGTRLTVL.

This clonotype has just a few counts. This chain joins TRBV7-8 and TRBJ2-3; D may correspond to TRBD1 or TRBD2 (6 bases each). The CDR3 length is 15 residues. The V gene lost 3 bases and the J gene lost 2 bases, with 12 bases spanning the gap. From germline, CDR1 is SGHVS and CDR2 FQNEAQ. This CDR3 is CASSFRWGATDTQYF. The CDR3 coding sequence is TGTGCCAGCAGCTTTAGGTGGGGGGCCACAGATACGCAGTATTTT.

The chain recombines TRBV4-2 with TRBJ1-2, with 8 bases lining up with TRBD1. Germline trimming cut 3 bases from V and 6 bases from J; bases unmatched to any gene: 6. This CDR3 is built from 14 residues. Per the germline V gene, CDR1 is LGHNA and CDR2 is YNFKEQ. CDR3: CASSHRQGRDGYTF. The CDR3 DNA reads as TGTGCCAGCAGCCATCGACAGGGGAGGGATGGCTACACCTTC.

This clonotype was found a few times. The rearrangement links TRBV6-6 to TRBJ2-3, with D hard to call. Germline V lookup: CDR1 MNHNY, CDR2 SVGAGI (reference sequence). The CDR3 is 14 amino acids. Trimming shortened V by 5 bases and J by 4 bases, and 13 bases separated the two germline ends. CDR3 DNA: TGTGCCAGCAGTCAGGCCACCCCCCCAGATACGCAGTATTTT. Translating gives CASSQATPPDTQYF.

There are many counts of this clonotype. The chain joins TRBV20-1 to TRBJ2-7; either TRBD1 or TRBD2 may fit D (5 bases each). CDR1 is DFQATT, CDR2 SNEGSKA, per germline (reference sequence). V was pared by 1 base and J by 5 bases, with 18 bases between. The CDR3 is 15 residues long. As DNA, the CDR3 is TGCAGTGCTAGAGTCCCGGGACCCAGGACCCACGAGCAGTACTTC. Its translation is CSARVPGPRTHEQYF.

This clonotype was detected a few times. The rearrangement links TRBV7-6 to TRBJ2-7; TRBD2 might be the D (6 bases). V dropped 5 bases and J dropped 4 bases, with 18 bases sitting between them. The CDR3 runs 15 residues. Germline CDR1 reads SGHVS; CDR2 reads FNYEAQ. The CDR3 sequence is CASSPGRGLGYEQYF. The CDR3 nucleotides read TGTGCCAGCAGCCCGGGTAGGGGACTCGGGTACGAGCAGTACTTC.

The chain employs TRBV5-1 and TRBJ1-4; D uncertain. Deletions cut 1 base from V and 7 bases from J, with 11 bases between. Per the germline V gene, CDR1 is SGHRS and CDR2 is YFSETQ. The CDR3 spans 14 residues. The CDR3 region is CASSLNRPSEKLFF. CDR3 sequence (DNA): TGCGCCAGCAGCTTGAATAGGCCGAGTGAAAAACTGTTTTTT.

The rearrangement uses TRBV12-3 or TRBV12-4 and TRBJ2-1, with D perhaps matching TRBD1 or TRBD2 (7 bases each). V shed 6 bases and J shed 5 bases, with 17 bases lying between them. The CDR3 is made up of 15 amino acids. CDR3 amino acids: CASRGGGGLNNEQFF. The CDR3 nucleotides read TGTGCCAGCAGAGGGGGCGGGGGATTAAACAATGAGCAGTTCTTC.